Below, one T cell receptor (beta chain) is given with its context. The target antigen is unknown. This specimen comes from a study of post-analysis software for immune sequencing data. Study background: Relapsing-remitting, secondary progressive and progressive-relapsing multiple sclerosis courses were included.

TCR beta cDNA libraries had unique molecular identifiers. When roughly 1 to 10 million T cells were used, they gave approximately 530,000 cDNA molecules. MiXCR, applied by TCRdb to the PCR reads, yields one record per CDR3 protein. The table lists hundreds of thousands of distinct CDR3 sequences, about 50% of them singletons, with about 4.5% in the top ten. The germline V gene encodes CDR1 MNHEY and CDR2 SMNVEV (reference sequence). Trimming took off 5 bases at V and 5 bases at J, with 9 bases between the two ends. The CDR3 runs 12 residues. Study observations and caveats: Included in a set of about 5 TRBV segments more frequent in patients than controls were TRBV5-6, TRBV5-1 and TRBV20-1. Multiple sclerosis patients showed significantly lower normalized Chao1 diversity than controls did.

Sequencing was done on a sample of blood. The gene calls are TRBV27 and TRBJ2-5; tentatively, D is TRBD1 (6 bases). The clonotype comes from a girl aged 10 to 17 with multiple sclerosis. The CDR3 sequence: CASSQQGETQYF. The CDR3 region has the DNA TGTGCCAGCAGTCAACAGGGTGAGACCCAGTACTTC.